These 21 T cell receptor beta chains originate from one sample sequenced in a study of cytomegalovirus exposure and HLA in healthy donors. The PCR employed 60 Vbeta primers together with 13 Jbeta primers. This table comes from immunoSEQ multiplex PCR, and its TCRdb copy is limited to in-frame clones, with some not included. The profile shows roughly 150,000 clones, roughly 84% of them singletons. The sequenced material came from PBMCs. Receptors were obtained from a woman aged 18-29 years in good health and CMV-seronegative.

The V call is TRBV6-6, the J call TRBJ1-5, with D perhaps matching TRBD1 (5 bases). V was cut by 6 bases and J by 3 bases, with 15 bases left in between. The V gene's germline CDR1 is MNHNY and CDR2 SVGAGI (reference sequence). This CDR3 contains 15 residues. CDR3 sequence (DNA): TGTGCCAGCAGCCTACACCGACAGAACAATCAGCCCCAGCATTTT. This translates into CASSLHRQNNQPQHF.

This sequence joins TRBV6-6 and TRBJ1-6; the D is unclear. Germline CDR1 is MNHNY and CDR2 is SVGAGI (reference sequence). The V end lost 2 bases, the J end lost 5 bases, and 7 bases lay between the germline ends. The CDR3 runs to 14 residues. For the CDR3, the DNA is TGTGCCAGCAGTTACGGGCAGAATAATTCACCCCTCCACTTT. This codes for CASSYGQNNSPLHF.

V and J are TRBV6-6 and TRBJ1-2; TRBD1 agrees at 8 bases. Trimming at V came to 0 bases and at J to 7 bases, leaving 1 base not matched to a gene. The CDR3 runs to 13 residues. CDR1 is MNHNY and CDR2 is SVGAGI in the germline V gene (reference sequence). CDR3 loop: CASSYSQGGGYTF. CDR3 in DNA: TGTGCCAGCAGTTACTCACAGGGGGGTGGCTACACCTTC.

This clone was detected once. The J gene is TRBJ2-3, the V gene TRBV4-3; 8 nucleotides agree with TRBD2. CDR1 is LGHNA, CDR2 YSLEER, per germline. The CDR3 length is 18 residues. V shed 1 base and J 4 bases; nucleotides not matched to a gene: 13. The CDR3 spells CASSQGVYSGEGADTQYF. The CDR3 DNA reads TGCGCCAGCAGCCAAGGGGTGTATAGCGGGGAGGGGGCAGATACGCAGTATTTT.

This clone was counted a single time. This chain joins TRBV5-5 and TRBJ1-2; unclear D gene. CDR3 length equals 17 residues. Germline loops: CDR1 SGHKS, CDR2 YYEKEE (reference sequence). The V end lost 4 bases, the J end lost 8 bases, and 27 bases lay between the germline ends. CDR3 amino acids: CASSAGGGGGRVIGYTF. The CDR3 nucleotides read TGTGCCAGCAGCGCCGGCGGTGGTGGAGGTCGCGTTATAGGCTACACCTTC. Supplemented by reference TRBV5-5 and TRBJ1-2, the full variable domain reads DAGVTQSPTHLIKTRGQQVTLRCSPISGHKSVSWYQQVLGQGPQFIFQYYEKEERGRGNFPDRFSARQFPNYSSELNVNALLLGDSALYLCASSAGGGGGRVIGYTFGSGTRLTVV.

This chain joins TRBV7-9 and TRBJ2-3; D call uncertain. Trimming shortened V by 2 bases and J by 6 bases, and 15 bases separated the two germline ends. From germline, CDR1 is SEHNR and CDR2 FQNEAQ (reference sequence). The CDR3 is 15 residues long. The CDR3: CASSLSASLADTQYF. CDR3 bases: TGTGCCAGCAGCTTATCGGCCTCATTAGCTGATACGCAGTATTTT.

The rearrangement joins TRBV5-1 to TRBJ2-2, with D possibly TRBD1 on 6 matching bases. Germline CDR1 reads SGHRS; CDR2 reads YFSETQ. The CDR3 is 14 residues long. V lost 6 bases, J lost 4 bases, and 13 bases lay in between. CDR3 bases: TGCGCCAGCACAGGCAGGGGTATCACCGGGGAGCTGTTTTTT. Translating it yields CASTGRGITGELFF.

This chain connects TRBV28 to TRBJ1-5; D perhaps matches TRBD1 (5 bases). Looked up from germline, CDR1 is MDHEN and CDR2 is SYDVKM. The V end was cut by 9 bases, the J end by 5 bases, with 11 bases between. The CDR3 runs to 12 residues. The CDR3: CASTGLYQPQHF. The CDR3 region has the DNA TGTGCCAGTACAGGTCTTTATCAGCCCCAGCATTTT.

The chain couples TRBV5-8 to TRBJ2-7; 7 positions match TRBD1. Per the germline V gene, CDR1 is SGHTS and CDR2 is YDEGEE. V gave up 2 bases and J gave up 0 bases; unmatched junction bases: 5. The CDR3 length is 15 residues. The CDR3 loop is CASSFQRDSSYEQYF. CDR3 DNA sequence: TGTGCCAGCAGCTTTCAAAGGGACAGCTCCTACGAGCAGTACTTC.

This clone was counted only a few times. The V gene is TRBV5-6, the J gene TRBJ1-6; the match to TRBD1 covers 9 bases. This CDR3 contains 14 residues. Germline assignment: CDR1 SGHDT and CDR2 YYEEEE. V trimming: 0 bases; J trimming: 8 bases; junction bases outside the gene matches: 0. The CDR3 is CASSLGTGDSPLHF. Written as DNA, the CDR3 is TGTGCCAGCAGCTTGGGGACAGGGGATTCACCCCTCCACTTT.

The chain uses TRBV28 and TRBJ2-7, with a possible D match to TRBD2 (5 bases). Trimming shortened V by 10 bases and J by 6 bases, and 16 bases separated the two germline ends. CDR1 and CDR2 (germline): MDHEN, SYDVKM. This CDR3 has 12 residues. CDR3 coding DNA: TGTGCCACCAGAGACTATACTTTCGAGCAGTACTTC. It specifies CATRDYTFEQYF.

This clone was seen more than once but under ten times. The J gene is TRBJ2-3, the V gene TRBV25-1, with 9 bases that match TRBD2. Germline values: CDR1 MGHDK, CDR2 SYGVNS. With V trimmed by 1 base and J by 4 bases, 6 bases remained unmatched. The CDR3 is 16 amino acids. The CDR3 sequence: CASSESQRGASDTQYF. The CDR3 bases are TGTGCCAGCAGTGAATCCCAGCGGGGGGCCTCAGATACGCAGTATTTT.

This clone was detected only once. This chain connects TRBV5-1 to TRBJ1-3; D uncertain. The CDR3 runs 15 residues. V shed 1 base and J shed 4 bases, with 12 bases lying between them. Germline CDR1 and CDR2: SGHRS and YFSETQ. The CDR3 protein is CASSLWGAGGNTIYF. The CDR3 DNA reads as TGCGCCAGCAGCTTGTGGGGAGCGGGAGGAAACACCATATATTTT.

The V call is TRBV2, the J call TRBJ2-7; possibly TRBD2 for D (7 bases). V was cut by 1 base and J by 3 bases, with 13 bases left in between. There are 15 residues in the CDR3. Germline V gives CDR1 SNHLY, CDR2 FYNNEI. The CDR3 DNA reads TGTGCCAGCAGTGAAGGCGGGGGCCCGAACTACGAGCAGTACTTC. Protein product: CASSEGGGPNYEQYF.

The V and J genes are TRBV19 and TRBJ2-4; 10 bases map to TRBD1. With 6 bases clipped from V and 2 bases from J, the junction kept 7 bases outside the gene matches. The CDR3 length is 16 residues. Looked up from germline, CDR1 is LNHDA and CDR2 is SQIVND (reference sequence). CDR3 protein: CASRVRDRGTKNIQYF. CDR3 nucleotides: TGTGCCAGTAGGGTCCGGGACAGGGGCACCAAAAACATTCAGTACTTC.

J is TRBJ2-7 and V is TRBV10-2; 12 bases map to TRBD2. The V gene's germline CDR1 is WSHSY and CDR2 SAAADI. The length of the CDR3 is 14 residues. The V gene end was trimmed by 5 bases and the J gene end by 4 bases; junction bases not matched to a gene: 3. In DNA, the CDR3 is TGCGCCAGCAGTCTAGCGGGAGGGCCTTACGAGCAGTACTTC. Amino acid sequence: CASSLAGGPYEQYF.

This clone was counted once. V is TRBV6-5 and J is TRBJ1-1; 7 nucleotides match TRBD1. This CDR3 is 11 amino acids long. J was trimmed by 7 bases and V by 5 bases; bases with no gene match: 1. Germline CDR1 and CDR2: MNHEY and SVGAGI. The CDR3 DNA reads as TGTGCCAGCAGTGACAGGGATGAAGCTTTCTTT. Protein product: CASSDRDEAFF.

The chain uses TRBV7-9 and TRBJ2-3; a weak D match, TRBD2 (6 bases). Germline CDR1 reads SEHNR; CDR2 reads FQNEAQ (reference sequence). There are 13 residues in the CDR3. Trimming took 4 bases from V and 6 from J, leaving 11 bases between them. The CDR3 sequence: CASSSDGRDTQYF. CDR3 coding DNA: TGTGCCAGCAGCTCCGATGGGAGGGATACGCAGTATTTT.

The CDR3 DNA sequence: TGTGCCAGCAGTGAAGCGCTGGGGCGGGAGCAGTTCTTC. Its translation is CASSEALGREQFF. The rearrangement uses TRBV6-1 and TRBJ2-1, with a tentative D call TRBD1 (5 bases). The CDR3 covers 13 residues. The germline V gene encodes CDR1 MNHNS and CDR2 SASEGT. V was shortened by 0 bases and J by 10 bases, with 10 bases between the two germline ends.

This rearrangement joins TRBV4-2 to TRBJ1-4, with 9 bases identical to TRBD1. The junction had 4 bases not matched to a gene; V was cut back by 2 bases and J by 6 bases. This CDR3 is 15 amino acids long. CDR1 and CDR2 (germline): LGHNA, YNFKEQ. The CDR3 DNA reads as TGTGCCAGCAGCCAACCCCGGGACAGGGATGAAAAACTGTTTTTT. As protein: CASSQPRDRDEKLFF.

CDR3 in amino acids: CASNRQLGSGYTF. The DNA of the CDR3 is TGTGCCAGCAACCGACAGCTTGGTTCCGGCTACACCTTC. This rearrangement joins TRBV14 to TRBJ1-2; tentatively, D is TRBD1 (5 bases). Per the germline V gene, CDR1 is SGHDN and CDR2 is FVKESK. The CDR3 contains 13 residues. Trimming pared 7 bases from V and 8 bases from J, leaving 17 bases between.